This record covers a single T cell receptor beta chain. Its matching antigen is unknown. Looked up from germline, CDR1 is MNHNS and CDR2 is SASEGT. This CDR3 region has 17 residues. Trimming stripped 2 bases from V and 4 bases from J, with 20 bases between. Samples were assayed with immunoSEQ v3.0 at survey level. The method was immunoSEQ multiplex PCR; TCRdb's version includes in-frame clones alone and lacks a portion of them. The repertoire holds 13,000 or so clones, with 75% to 85% as singletons. This sample was taken from a study of long-term antiretroviral therapy in people with HIV. Study-wide findings and caveats: Against controls, HIV repertoires showed narrower ranges of CDR3 length.

Here the sequenced sample was unsorted PBMCs, taken 3.2 years before starting antiretroviral therapy. This TCR came from a man in his forties with HIV. The chain joins TRBV6-1 to TRBJ1-2; D unresolved. CDR3 DNA: TGTGCCAGCAGTGAATCGACGTTGGAGGTACCTATCTATGGCTACACCTTC. Protein: CASSESTLEVPIYGYTF.